These 11 T cell receptor beta chains share one sample of origin, sequenced in a study of blood T cell repertoires in COVID-19. Sequencing used immunoSEQ multiplex PCR; TCRdb keeps in-frame clones, though not all of them. The table shows around 70,000 clones, with roughly 78% occurring only once. The specimen was peripheral blood. These receptors originate from a man in his sixties with active or convalescent COVID-19.

The chain employs TRBV5-6 and TRBJ2-2; the D gene is possibly TRBD1 (6 bases). Trimming left V 0 bases short and J 4 bases short, with 13 bases between. This CDR3 spans 16 amino acids. Germline V gene sequence: CDR1 SGHDT, CDR2 YYEEEE. CDR3 sequence: CASSLVAGVGTGELFF. CDR3 nucleotide sequence: TGTGCCAGCAGCTTGGTCGCAGGGGTCGGCACCGGGGAGCTGTTTTTT. The whole variable domain, remainder taken from reference TRBV5-6 and TRBJ2-2, is DAGVTQSPTHLIKTRGQQVTLRCSPKSGHDTVSWYQQALGQGPQFIFQYYEEEERQRGNFPDRFSGHQFPNYSSELNVNALLLGDSALYLCASSLVAGVGTGELFFGEGSRLTVL.

The chain links TRBV15 to TRBJ1-1; D possibly corresponds to TRBD1 (5 bases). V lost 1 base, J lost 3 bases, and 9 bases lay in between. Germline lookup yields CDR1 LNHNV and CDR2 YYDKDF (reference sequence). The CDR3 is 14 amino acids. CDR3 protein: CATSRAPGYTEAFF. CDR3 DNA: TGTGCCACCAGCAGAGCCCCAGGGTACACTGAAGCTTTCTTT.

This clone was seen just once. V is TRBV6-4 and J is TRBJ1-2; D not resolved. Germline V gene data show CDR1 as MRHNA and CDR2 as SNTAGT. The CDR3 consists of 13 residues. The ends were cut back, 9 bases at V and 7 bases at J, with 18 bases in the middle. The CDR3 loop is CARKEASRGGYTF. The CDR3 DNA is TGTGCCAGGAAAGAGGCATCCAGAGGTGGCTACACCTTC.

This chain connects TRBV18 to TRBJ2-1; possible D gene TRBD2, 6 bases. The CDR3 covers 14 residues. The V and J ends lost 2 bases and 9 bases respectively, with 14 bases between them. In germline, CDR1 is KGHSH, CDR2 LQKENI. CDR3 nucleotide sequence: TGTGCCAGCTCACCAGCGGCGGGGTGGAGTGAGCAGTTCTTC. Amino acid sequence: CASSPAAGWSEQFF.

The chain joins TRBV7-6 to TRBJ2-2, with D possibly matching TRBD2 (7 bases). V gave up 8 bases and J gave up 6 bases, with 22 bases separating them. CDR3 length: 16 amino acids. From germline, CDR1 is SGHVS and CDR2 FNYEAQ. This CDR3 reads CASELKGGGYPGELFF. The CDR3 DNA reads TGTGCCAGCGAACTCAAAGGGGGAGGGTATCCCGGGGAGCTGTTTTTT.

The gene calls are TRBV20-1 and TRBJ2-1; weak D call: TRBD2 (6 bases). V lost 7 bases to trimming and J lost 8 bases, with 12 bases between them. This CDR3 has 11 residues. Germline CDR1 DFQATT, CDR2 SNEGSKA (reference sequence). This CDR3 reads CSVVWRDEQFF. The CDR3 DNA reads TGCAGTGTTGTATGGAGGGATGAGCAGTTCTTC.

The chain couples TRBV7-9 to TRBJ2-7; 13 nucleotides match TRBD2. Unmatched junction bases numbered 10, after V lost 5 bases and J lost 0 bases. The germline V gene encodes CDR1 SEHNR and CDR2 FQNEAQ (reference sequence). This CDR3 has 18 amino acids. The CDR3 loop reads CASSTRTSGGPLSYEQYF. The CDR3 DNA reads TGTGCCAGCAGCACTAGGACTAGCGGGGGTCCTCTCTCCTACGAGCAGTACTTC.

The genes are TRBV28 and TRBJ2-3, with a tentative D call TRBD1 (7 bases). Trimming took 3 bases from V and 3 from J, leaving 10 bases between them. Germline-derived CDR1 and CDR2 are MDHEN and SYDVKM. The CDR3 totals 14 residues. This CDR3 is CASSFRGATDTQYF. The DNA for the CDR3 is TGTGCCAGCAGTTTCAGGGGGGCGACAGATACGCAGTATTTT.

The CDR3 loop is CVRSCQEGEQFF. The CDR3 DNA sequence: TGTGTCAGAAGCTGTCAGGAGGGTGAGCAGTTCTTC. This chain joins TRBV7-5 and TRBJ2-1; the DNA was not compared with TRBD2, the D call given in the table. TRBV7-5 is described as a pseudogene. The CDR3 has 12 residues.

The chain joins TRBV28 to TRBJ1-1; unclear D gene. Germline CDR1 is MDHEN and CDR2 is SYDVKM. With 6 bases removed from V and 0 bases from J, the gap between germline ends came to 8 bases. The CDR3 covers 13 residues. The CDR3 coding sequence is TGTGCCAGCAGCAGGCCCATGAACACTGAAGCTTTCTTT. Encoded protein: CASSRPMNTEAFF.

The V gene is TRBV7-9, the J gene TRBJ2-5, with a tentative D call TRBD2 (6 bases). Germline lookup yields CDR1 SEHNR and CDR2 FQNEAQ (reference sequence). V was clipped by 4 bases and J by 4 bases, with 22 bases between them. The CDR3 has 17 residues. CDR3 in amino acids: CASSYHRPSEEGETQYF. In nucleotides, the CDR3 is TGTGCCAGCAGCTATCACAGGCCGTCAGAGGAGGGAGAGACCCAGTACTTC.